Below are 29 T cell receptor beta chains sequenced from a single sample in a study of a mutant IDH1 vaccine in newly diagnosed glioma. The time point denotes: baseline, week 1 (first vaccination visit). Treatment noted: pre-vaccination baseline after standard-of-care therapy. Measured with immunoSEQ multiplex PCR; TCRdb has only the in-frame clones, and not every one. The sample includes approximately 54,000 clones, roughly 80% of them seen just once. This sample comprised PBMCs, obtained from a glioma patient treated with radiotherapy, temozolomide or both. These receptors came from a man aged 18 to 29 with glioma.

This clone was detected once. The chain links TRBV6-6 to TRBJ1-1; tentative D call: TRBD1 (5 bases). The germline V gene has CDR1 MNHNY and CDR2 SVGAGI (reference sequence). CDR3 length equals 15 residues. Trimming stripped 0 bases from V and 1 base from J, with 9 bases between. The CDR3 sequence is CASSYSARENTEAFF. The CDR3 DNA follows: TGTGCCAGCAGTTACTCGGCCAGGGAGAACACTGAAGCTTTCTTT.

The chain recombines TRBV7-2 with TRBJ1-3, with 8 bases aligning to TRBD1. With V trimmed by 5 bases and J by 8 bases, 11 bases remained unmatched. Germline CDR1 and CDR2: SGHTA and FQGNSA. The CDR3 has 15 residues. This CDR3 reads CASSASGTGGDTIYF. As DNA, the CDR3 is TGTGCCAGCAGCGCGTCCGGGACAGGAGGAGACACCATATATTTT.

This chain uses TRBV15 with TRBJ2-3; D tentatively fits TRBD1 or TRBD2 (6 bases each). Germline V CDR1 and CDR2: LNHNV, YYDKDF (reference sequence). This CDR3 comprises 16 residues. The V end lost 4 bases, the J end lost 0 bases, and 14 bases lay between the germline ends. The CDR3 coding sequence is TGTGCCACCAGCACGCCGGGGGCCTCTAGCACAGATACGCAGTATTTT. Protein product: CATSTPGASSTDTQYF.

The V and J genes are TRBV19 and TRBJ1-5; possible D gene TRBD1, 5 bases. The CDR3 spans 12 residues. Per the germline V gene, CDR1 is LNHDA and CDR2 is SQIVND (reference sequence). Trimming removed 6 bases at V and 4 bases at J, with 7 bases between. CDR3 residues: CASSRVNQPQHF. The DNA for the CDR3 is TGTGCCAGTAGCAGGGTTAATCAGCCCCAGCATTTT.

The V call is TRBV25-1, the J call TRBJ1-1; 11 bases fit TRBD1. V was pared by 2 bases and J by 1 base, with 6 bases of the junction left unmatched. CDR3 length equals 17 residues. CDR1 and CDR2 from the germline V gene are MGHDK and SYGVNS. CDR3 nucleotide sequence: TGTGCCAGCAGTGAACCCGGGACAGGGGGATCGAACACTGAAGCTTTCTTT. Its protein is CASSEPGTGGSNTEAFF.

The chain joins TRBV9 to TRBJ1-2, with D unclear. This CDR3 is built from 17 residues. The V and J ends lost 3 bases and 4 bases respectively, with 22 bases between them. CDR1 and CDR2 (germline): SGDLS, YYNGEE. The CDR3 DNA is TGTGCCAGCAGCGAAGTTTATGTGACTGCCCCGCGCTATGGCTACACCTTC. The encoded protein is CASSEVYVTAPRYGYTF. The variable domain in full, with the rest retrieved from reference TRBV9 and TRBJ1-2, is DSGVTQTPKHLITATGQRVTLRCSPRSGDLSVYWYQQSLDQGLQFLIQYYNGEERAKGNILERFSAQQFPDLHSELNLSSLELGDSALYFCASSEVYVTAPRYGYTFGSGTRLTVV.

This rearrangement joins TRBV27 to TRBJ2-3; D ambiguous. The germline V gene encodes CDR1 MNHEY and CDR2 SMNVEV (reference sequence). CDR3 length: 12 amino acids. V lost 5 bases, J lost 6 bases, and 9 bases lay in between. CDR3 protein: CASSRYTDTQYF. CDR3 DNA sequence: TGTGCCAGCAGTCGTTATACCGATACGCAGTATTTT.

The CDR3 region has the DNA TGTGCCAGCAGTGAAGTCTCCGGGCCCCGAAACACTGAAGCTTTCTTT. This sequence encodes CASSEVSGPRNTEAFF. The chain joins TRBV25-1 to TRBJ1-1; D remains ambiguous. Trimming took off 2 bases at V and 2 bases at J, with 15 bases between the two ends. The V gene's germline CDR1 is MGHDK and CDR2 SYGVNS. There are 16 residues in the CDR3.

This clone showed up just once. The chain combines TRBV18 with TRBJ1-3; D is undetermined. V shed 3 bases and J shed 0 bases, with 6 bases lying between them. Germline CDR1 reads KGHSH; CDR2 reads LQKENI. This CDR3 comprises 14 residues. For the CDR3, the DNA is TGTGCCAGCTCACCTCAGTACTCTGGAAACACCATATATTTT. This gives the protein CASSPQYSGNTIYF.

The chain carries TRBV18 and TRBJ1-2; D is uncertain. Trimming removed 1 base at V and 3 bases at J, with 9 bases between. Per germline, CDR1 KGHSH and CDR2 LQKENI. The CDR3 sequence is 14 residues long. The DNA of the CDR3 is TGTGCCAGCTCACCACAAGGTGCCTACTATGGCTACACCTTC. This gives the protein CASSPQGAYYGYTF.

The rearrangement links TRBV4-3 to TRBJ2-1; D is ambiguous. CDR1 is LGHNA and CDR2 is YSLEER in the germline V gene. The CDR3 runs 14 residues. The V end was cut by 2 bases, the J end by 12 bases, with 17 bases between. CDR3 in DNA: TGCGCCAGCAGCCAATTAAAAGTCCAGGACGGGCAGTTCTTC. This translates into CASSQLKVQDGQFF.

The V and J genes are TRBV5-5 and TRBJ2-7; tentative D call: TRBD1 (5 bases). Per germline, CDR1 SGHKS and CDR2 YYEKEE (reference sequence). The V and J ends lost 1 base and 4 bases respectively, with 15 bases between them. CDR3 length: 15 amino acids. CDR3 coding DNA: TGTGCCAGCAGCTTGACTATTATAGGGGTTTACGAGCAGTACTTC. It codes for CASSLTIIGVYEQYF.

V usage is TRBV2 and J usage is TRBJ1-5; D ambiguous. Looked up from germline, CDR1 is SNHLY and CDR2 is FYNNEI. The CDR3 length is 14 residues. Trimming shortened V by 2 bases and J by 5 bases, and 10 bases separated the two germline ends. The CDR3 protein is CASSEQAGHQPQHF. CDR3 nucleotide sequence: TGTGCCAGCAGTGAACAGGCAGGTCATCAGCCCCAGCATTTT. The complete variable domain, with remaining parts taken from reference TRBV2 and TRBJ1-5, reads EPEVTQTPSHQVTQMGQEVILRCVPISNHLYFYWYRQILGQKVEFLVSFYNNEISEKSEIFDDQFSVERPDGSNFTLKIRSTKLEDSAMYFCASSEQAGHQPQHFGDGTRLSIL.

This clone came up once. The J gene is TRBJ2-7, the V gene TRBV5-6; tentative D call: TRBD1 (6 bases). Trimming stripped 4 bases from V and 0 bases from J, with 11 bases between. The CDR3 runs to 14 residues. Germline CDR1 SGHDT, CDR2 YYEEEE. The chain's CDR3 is CASSGQQSSYEQYF. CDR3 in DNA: TGTGCCAGCAGCGGACAGCAGAGCTCCTACGAGCAGTACTTC.

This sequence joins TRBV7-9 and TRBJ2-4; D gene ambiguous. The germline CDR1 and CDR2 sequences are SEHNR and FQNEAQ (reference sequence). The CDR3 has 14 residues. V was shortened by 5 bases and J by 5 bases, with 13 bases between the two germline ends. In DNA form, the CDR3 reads TGTGCCAGCAGCCCCGGGTCAGTCGAAAACATTCAGTACTTC. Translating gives CASSPGSVENIQYF.

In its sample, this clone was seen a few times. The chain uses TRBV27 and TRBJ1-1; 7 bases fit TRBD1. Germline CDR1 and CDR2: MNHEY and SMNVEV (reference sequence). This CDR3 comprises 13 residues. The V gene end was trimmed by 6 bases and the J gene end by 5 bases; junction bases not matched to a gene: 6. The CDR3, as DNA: TGTGCCAGCAGGATCACAGGGGTTACTGAAGCTTTCTTT. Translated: CASRITGVTEAFF.

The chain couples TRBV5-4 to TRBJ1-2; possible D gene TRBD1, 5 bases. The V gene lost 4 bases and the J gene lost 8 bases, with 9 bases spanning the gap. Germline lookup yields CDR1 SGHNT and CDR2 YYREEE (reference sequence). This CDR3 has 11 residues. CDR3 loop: CASSRGGGYTF. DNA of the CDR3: TGTGCCAGCAGCCGGGGCGGGGGCTACACCTTC.

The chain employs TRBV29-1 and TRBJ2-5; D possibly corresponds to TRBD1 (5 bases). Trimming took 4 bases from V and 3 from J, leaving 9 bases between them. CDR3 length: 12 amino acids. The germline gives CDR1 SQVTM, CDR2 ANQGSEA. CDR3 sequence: CSVGQIKETQYF. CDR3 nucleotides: TGCAGCGTTGGACAGATTAAAGAGACCCAGTACTTC.

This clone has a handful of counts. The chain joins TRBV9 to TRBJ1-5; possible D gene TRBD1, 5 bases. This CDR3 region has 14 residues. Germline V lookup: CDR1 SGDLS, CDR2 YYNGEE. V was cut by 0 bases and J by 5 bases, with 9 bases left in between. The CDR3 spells CASSVAGRDQPQHF. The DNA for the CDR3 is TGTGCCAGCAGCGTAGCAGGGAGGGATCAGCCCCAGCATTTT.

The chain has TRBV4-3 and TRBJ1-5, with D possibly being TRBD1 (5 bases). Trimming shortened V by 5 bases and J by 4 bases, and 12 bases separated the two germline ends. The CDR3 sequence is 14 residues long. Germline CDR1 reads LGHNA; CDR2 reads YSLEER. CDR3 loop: CASSLTQGNQPQHF. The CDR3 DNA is TGCGCCAGCAGCTTAACTCAGGGAAATCAGCCCCAGCATTTT.

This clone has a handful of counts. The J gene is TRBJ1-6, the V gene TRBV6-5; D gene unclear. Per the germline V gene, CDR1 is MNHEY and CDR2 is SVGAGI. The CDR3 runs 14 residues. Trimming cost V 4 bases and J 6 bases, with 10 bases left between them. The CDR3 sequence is CASSSNLGNSPLHF. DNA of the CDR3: TGTGCCAGCAGTTCCAACTTGGGTAATTCACCCCTCCACTTT.

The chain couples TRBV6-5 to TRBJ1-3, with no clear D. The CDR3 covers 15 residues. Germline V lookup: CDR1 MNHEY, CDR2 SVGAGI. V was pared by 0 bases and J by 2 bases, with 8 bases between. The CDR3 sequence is CASSYSMRTGNTIYF. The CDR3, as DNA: TGTGCCAGCAGTTACTCAATGAGAACTGGAAACACCATATATTTT.

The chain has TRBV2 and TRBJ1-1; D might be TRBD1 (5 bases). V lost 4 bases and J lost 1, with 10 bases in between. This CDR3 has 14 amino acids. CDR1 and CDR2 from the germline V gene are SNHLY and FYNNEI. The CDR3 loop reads CASSGGARNTEAFF. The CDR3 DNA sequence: TGTGCCAGCAGTGGCGGGGCGCGGAACACTGAAGCTTTCTTT.

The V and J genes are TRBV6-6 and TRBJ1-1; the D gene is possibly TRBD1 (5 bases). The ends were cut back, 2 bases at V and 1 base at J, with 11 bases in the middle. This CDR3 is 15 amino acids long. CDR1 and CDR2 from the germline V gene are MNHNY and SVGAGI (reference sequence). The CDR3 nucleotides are TGTGCCAGCAGTTACGGCCAGGGAGCGAACACTGAAGCTTTCTTT. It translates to CASSYGQGANTEAFF.

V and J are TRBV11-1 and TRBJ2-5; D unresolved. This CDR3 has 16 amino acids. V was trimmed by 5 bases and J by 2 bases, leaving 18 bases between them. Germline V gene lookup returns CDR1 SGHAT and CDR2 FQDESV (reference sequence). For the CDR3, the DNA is TGTGCCAGCAGCCCCGACACGTATCCTCCACAAGAGACCCAGTACTTC. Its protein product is CASSPDTYPPQETQYF.

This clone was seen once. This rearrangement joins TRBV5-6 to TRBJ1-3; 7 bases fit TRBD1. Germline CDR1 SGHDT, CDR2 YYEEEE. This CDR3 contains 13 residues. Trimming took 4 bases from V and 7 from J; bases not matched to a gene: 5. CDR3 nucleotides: TGTGCCAGCAGCAGGCAGGGGGGGAACACCATATATTTT. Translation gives CASSRQGGNTIYF.

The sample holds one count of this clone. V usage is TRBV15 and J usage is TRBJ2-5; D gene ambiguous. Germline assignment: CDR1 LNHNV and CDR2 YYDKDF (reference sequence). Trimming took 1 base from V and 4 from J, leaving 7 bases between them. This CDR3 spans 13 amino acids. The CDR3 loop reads CATSRGVRETQYF. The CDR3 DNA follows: TGTGCCACCAGCAGAGGGGTTAGAGAGACCCAGTACTTC.

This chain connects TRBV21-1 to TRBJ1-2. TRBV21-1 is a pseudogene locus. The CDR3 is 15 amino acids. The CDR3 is CASSAPESIVGGYTF. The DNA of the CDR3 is TGTGCCAGCAGCGCACCCGAGAGTATCGTGGGTGGCTACACCTTC.

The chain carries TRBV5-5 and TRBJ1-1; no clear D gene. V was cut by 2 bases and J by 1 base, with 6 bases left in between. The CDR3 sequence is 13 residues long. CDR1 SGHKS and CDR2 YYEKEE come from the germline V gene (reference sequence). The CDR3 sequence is CASSFDGNTEAFF. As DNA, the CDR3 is TGTGCCAGCAGCTTTGACGGGAACACTGAAGCTTTCTTT. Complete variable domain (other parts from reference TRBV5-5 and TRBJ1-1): DAGVTQSPTHLIKTRGQQVTLRCSPISGHKSVSWYQQVLGQGPQFIFQYYEKEERGRGNFPDRFSARQFPNYSSELNVNALLLGDSALYLCASSFDGNTEAFFGQGTRLTVV.